The sequence of this T cell receptor (beta chain) was determined in a study of metastatic and nonmetastatic thyroid tumors. Study summary: Where malignant and benign thyroid patients were concerned, repertoires were compared across blood and tumor or nodule tissue.

This clone has more than one count but fewer than ten. The antigen is undetermined. No patient received treatment before thyroid surgery. Study findings and constraints: Malignant tumors reportedly showed significantly higher TCR beta diversity than benign nodules in both blood and tumor.

In the authors' workflow: Differences in CDR3 between clinicopathological groups were drawn on to build a classifier intended to discriminate distant-metastatic papillary thyroid cancer patients. TCRdb called clones again from the PCR reads with MiXCR. TCRdb, rather than the study authors, made the V and J calls. The data show about 23,000 clones, roughly a fifth seen once. Looked up from germline, CDR1 is ENHRY and CDR2 is SYGVKD. Trimming took off 4 bases at V and 1 base at J, with 10 bases between the two ends. The CDR3 sequence is 14 residues long. The chain employs TRBV10-3 and TRBJ1-1; D call uncertain. The sequenced material came from blood. This receptor was identified in a female donor with papillary thyroid cancer or a benign thyroid nodule (not recorded which). Some clones in this sample may be carry-over from other donors' samples. The CDR3 nucleotides are TGTGCCATCAGTGCAGTCGTATGGAACACTGAAGCTTTCTTT. Encoded protein: CAISAVVWNTEAFF.